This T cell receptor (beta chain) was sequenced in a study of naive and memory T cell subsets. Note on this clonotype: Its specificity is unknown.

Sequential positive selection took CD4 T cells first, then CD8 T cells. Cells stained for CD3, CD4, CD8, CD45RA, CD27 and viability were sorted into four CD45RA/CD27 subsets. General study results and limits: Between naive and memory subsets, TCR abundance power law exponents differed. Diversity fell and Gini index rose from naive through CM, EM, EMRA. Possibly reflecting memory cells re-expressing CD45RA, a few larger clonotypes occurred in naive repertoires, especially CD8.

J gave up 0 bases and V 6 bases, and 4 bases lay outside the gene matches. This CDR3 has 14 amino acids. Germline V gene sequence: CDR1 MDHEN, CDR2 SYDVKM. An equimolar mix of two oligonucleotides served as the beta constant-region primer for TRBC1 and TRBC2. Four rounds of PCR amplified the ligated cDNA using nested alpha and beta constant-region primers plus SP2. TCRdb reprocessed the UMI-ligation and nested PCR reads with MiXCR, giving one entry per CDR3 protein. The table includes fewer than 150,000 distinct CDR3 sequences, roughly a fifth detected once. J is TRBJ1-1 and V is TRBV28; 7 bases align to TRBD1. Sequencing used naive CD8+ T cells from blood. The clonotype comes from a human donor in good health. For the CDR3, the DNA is TGTGCCAGCAGAACGGGACAGTTGAACACTGAAGCTTTCTTT. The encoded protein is CASRTGQLNTEAFF. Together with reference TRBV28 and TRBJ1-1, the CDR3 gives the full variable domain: DVKVTQSSRYLVKRTGEKVFLECVQDMDHENMFWYRQDPGLGLRLIYFSYDVKMKEKGDIPEGYSVSREKKERFSLILESASTNQTSMYLCASRTGQLNTEAFFGQGTRLTVV.